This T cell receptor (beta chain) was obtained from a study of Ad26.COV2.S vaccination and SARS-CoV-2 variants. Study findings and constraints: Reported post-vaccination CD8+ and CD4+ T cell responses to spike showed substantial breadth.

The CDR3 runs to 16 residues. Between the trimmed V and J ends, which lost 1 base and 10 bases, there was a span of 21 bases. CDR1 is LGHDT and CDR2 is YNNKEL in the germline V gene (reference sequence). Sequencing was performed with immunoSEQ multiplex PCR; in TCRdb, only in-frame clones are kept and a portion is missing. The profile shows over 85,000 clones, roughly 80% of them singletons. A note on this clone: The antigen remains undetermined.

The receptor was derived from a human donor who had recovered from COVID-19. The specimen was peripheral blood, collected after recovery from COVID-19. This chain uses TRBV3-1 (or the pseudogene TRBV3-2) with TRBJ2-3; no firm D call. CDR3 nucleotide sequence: TGTGCCAGCAGCCAAGTTCTCGCTAGTCCCCCCGAAGCGCAGTATTTT. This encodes CASSQVLASPPEAQYF.